This record covers a single T cell receptor beta chain. Its antigen is not known. TCR beta VDJ and CDR3 were profiled, and genomic DNA was the template. TCRdb processed the reads anew with MiXCR; each CDR3 protein has one entry. The sample lists 200,000 or so distinct CDR3 sequences; under 70% were seen once. Trimming cost V 6 bases and J 3 bases; bases outside gene matches: 22. Germline V gene data show CDR1 as DFQATT and CDR2 as SNEGSKA (reference sequence). The CDR3 is 18 residues long. These data belong to a study of CD8+CD57+ T cells in acquired aplastic anemia. In the study overall: Isolated CD4+ and CD8+ cells, once sorted, yielded DNA averaging roughly 3.2 ug. Study findings and constraints: A set of around 30 CD8+ CDR3 sequences was shared between patients and controls, and these sequences appeared highly expressed in patients. Patients showed no significant difference from controls in CD8+ Simpson's diversity.

The sample comprised sorted CD4+, CD8+, or CD8+CD57+ T cells (not recorded which) from PBMCs. The origin of this receptor is a human donor with severe aplastic anemia or a healthy control (not recorded which). The chain is built from TRBV20-1 and TRBJ1-2; TRBD1 agrees at 7 bases. The CDR3 nucleotides read TGCAGTGCCCCACCGGAGGGGAGGGGGCTAGGGATAGACTATGGCTACACCTTC. It translates to CSAPPEGRGLGIDYGYTF.